This T cell receptor (beta chain) comes out of a study of T cells in Graves' hyperthyroidism and ophthalmopathy (dated by TCRdb to about 2019). Regarding the study in general: Peripheral blood samples were taken at initial diagnosis, before any treatment was given. To identify distinguishing TCR V-J signatures, a discovery cohort of 100 or so patients was used, comprising 40 to 45 with Graves' ophthalmopathy and 55 to 65 with stable Graves' hyperthyroidism. Whether ophthalmopathy could be predicted prospectively was tested in an independent validation cohort made up of roughly 19 hyperthyroidism patients plus 17 patients who later progressed to ophthalmopathy. The approximately 90 discovery patients were divided at random into training and test sets in a 7:3 ratio. In addition, the study compared T-cell repertoires in thyroid tissue and in blood from a handful of Graves' hyperthyroidism patients. Following sampling, methimazole starting at 30 mg daily was given to hyperthyroidism patients, and high-dose intravenous methylprednisolone was given to ophthalmopathy patients. TCR Vbeta CDR3 sequencing of 140 or so peripheral blood samples (over 40 ophthalmopathy, over 70 hyperthyroidism and around 17 progressor patients) is reported in the paper.

Beyond this particular receptor, the publication reports: A model built on a 13 V-J signature distinguished ophthalmopathy from stable hyperthyroidism, reaching roughly 88% sensitivity and around 81% specificity in cross-validation and 80%/75% in testing. Blood samples also contained most of the expanded thyroid clonotypes (frequency above 0.001), which suggests that blood repertoires may reflect thyroid immune responses. In validation, progression to ophthalmopathy was predicted by the model with roughly 69% sensitivity and approximately 78% specificity, a median of about 6.4 months before onset. No statistical method was used to set the sample size in advance, and investigators knew the group allocation.

The TCR beta CDR3 regions were amplified from the RNA transcripts. The first round of RT-PCR for the TCR CDR3 was performed with the HTBI primer set and the Qiagen OneStep RT-PCR kit. Libraries were constructed in a second round of multiplex PCR, after which size selection and purification were carried out. Paired-end sequencing of the libraries was performed with 100 bp reads on an Illumina HiSeq2000. For the original study's pipeline: Raw data were processed with SOAPnuke, discarding reads with adapters, uncalled bases, mean Phred below 15, or no exact constant-primer or identifier match. High-quality paired reads were merged using COPE v1.2.5, and each unique nucleotide sequence was defined as a clonotype. Clonotypes were aligned to IMGT TRBV, TRBD and TRBJ reference segments using MiTCR v1.1. The analysis was restricted to V-J combinations with a frequency above 0.0001, which together covered about 99% of the repertoires. A TCS score was defined as the ratio between F50 (clonal expansion) and ExV (chaos), using BLOSUM62-based TCRdist between CDR3 peptides within each V-J. Welch's t-statistics and random forest reduced 450 to 600 V-J features to some 14, which were used in a naive Bayes classifier (R e1071). Using fastp at Q25 and MiXCR, TCRdb reprocessed the public reads and kept productive beta chains. All rows with the same CDR3 protein become a single entry with the most common DNA and genes. The V and J calls follow TCRdb's processing rather than the paper's. The sample table shows under 750,000 distinct CDR3 sequences, and 18% are seen once. Approximately 15% of the sample is taken by the ten largest.

Only a few counts were recorded for this clonotype. Its antigen remains unidentified. Base qualities were left out, and no much larger clone turns up one base away. Hyperthyroidism patients were newly diagnosed, had a disease duration of under 2 months, and were aged 18 to 65 years. Patients with uncontrolled infections, other autoimmune diseases, pregnancy or lactation were excluded. Diagnoses relied on clinical symptoms, serum thyroxine and TRAb, thyroid ultrasound and orbital computed tomography. For progressor patients, blood was drawn at the first diagnosis of hyperthyroidism, before any ophthalmopathy symptoms had appeared. Ficoll-Paque density gradient centrifugation was used to isolate PBMCs from around 10 ml of fresh peripheral blood. Progressor patients were defined as those initially diagnosed with Graves' hyperthyroidism in whom ophthalmopathy developed during follow-up. Total RNA was extracted with Trizol reagent, and quality was checked on an Agilent 2100 Bioanalyzer.

Inclusive of the bounding cysteine and phenylalanine, the CDR3 is 15 residues long. Only the CDR3 DNA stays, 45 bases, in frame from base 1. CDR1 and CDR2, per the germline V gene (reference sequence), are MNHEY and SMNVEV. The trim is 3 bases for V and 1 base for J, with a gap of 10 bases between the germline ends. The sequence came from a woman in her forties or fifties with Graves' hyperthyroidism that later progressed to Graves' ophthalmopathy. This sequence uses TRBV27 and TRBJ2-1; TRBD1 is perhaps the D gene, given 5 matching bases. The sequenced sample consisted of blood. At the DNA level, the sequence is TGTGCCAGCAGTTTCCGCAGGGTTTCCTACAATGAGCAGTTCTTC. This codes for CASSFRRVSYNEQFF.